One and the same sample provided the 8 T cell receptor beta chains below, sequenced in a study of cytomegalovirus exposure and HLA in healthy donors. PCR was performed using 60 Vbeta and 13 Jbeta primers. TCRdb keeps only in-frame clones here, not all; method: immunoSEQ multiplex PCR. The data show fewer than 200,000 clones, around 79% seen once. Input material: PBMCs. All receptors derive from a male donor in good health and CMV-seropositive.

Points on this clone: Other DNA sequences in this specimen translate into the identical CDR3. This chain joins TRBV9 and TRBJ1-2; 9 bases are a match to TRBD1. The CDR3 length is 14 residues. J gave up 2 bases and V 2 bases, and 1 base lay outside the gene matches. Germline assignment: CDR1 SGDLS and CDR2 YYNGEE. CDR3 nucleotides: TGTGCCAGCAGCGTGGGACAGGGAAACTATGGCTACACCTTC. It is translated as CASSVGQGNYGYTF.

This clone was seen a handful of times. Only one base separates this from a far larger clonotype, so it likely reflects a read error. The V and J genes are TRBV5-6 and TRBJ1-2; D is undetermined. The CDR3 totals 16 residues. The V gene lost 0 bases and the J gene lost 4 bases, with 16 bases spanning the gap. Germline V CDR1 and CDR2: SGHDT, YYEEEE. CDR3 DNA sequence: TGTGCCAGCAGCTTGGAGGCGGGCCCGGCGGGCTATGGCTACACCTTC. It translates to CASSLEAGPAGYGYTF. Combining the CDR3 with reference TRBV5-6 and TRBJ1-2 gives the whole variable domain DAGVTQSPTHLIKTRGQQVTLRCSPKSGHDTVSWYQQALGQGPQFIFQYYEEEERQRGNFPDRFSGHQFPNYSSELNVNALLLGDSALYLCASSLEAGPAGYGYTFGSGTRLTVV.

For this clone: This sample includes further DNA sequences coding for the same CDR3. The chain uses TRBV19 and TRBJ1-2, with a tentative D call TRBD1 (5 bases). Trimming removed 5 bases from V and 3 bases from J, with 10 bases in between. CDR1 is LNHDA, CDR2 SQIVND, per germline (reference sequence). This CDR3 is 13 amino acids long. The CDR3 DNA is TGTGCCAGTAGTCGGCAGGGCGACTATGGCTACACCTTC. This encodes CASSRQGDYGYTF.

V usage is TRBV6-4 and J usage is TRBJ2-7; 9 nucleotides align to TRBD1. The CDR3 has 15 amino acids. The germline V gene has CDR1 MRHNA and CDR2 SNTAGT. V was pared by 5 bases and J by 1 base, with 6 bases of the junction left unmatched. CDR3 in amino acids: CASSSPGTGSYEQYF. The CDR3 nucleotides read TGTGCCAGCAGTTCACCAGGGACAGGGTCCTACGAGCAGTACTTC.

This clone has only a few counts. This rearrangement joins TRBV4-2 to TRBJ2-5; 10 bases are shared with TRBD2. CDR1 is LGHNA and CDR2 is YNFKEQ in the germline V gene. There are 17 residues in the CDR3. V lost 0 bases to trimming and J lost 1 base; unmatched junction nucleotides: 5. CDR3 nucleotide sequence: TGTGCCAGCAGCCAAGATAGGGCTAGCGGGGGCCAAGAGACCCAGTACTTC. Translated, it gives CASSQDRASGGQETQYF.

The rearrangement joins TRBV7-9 to TRBJ1-2, with a weak D call TRBD1 (6 bases). Germline lookup yields CDR1 SEHNR and CDR2 FQNEAQ (reference sequence). The CDR3 contains 14 residues. With 7 bases removed from V and 6 bases from J, the gap between germline ends came to 18 bases. The CDR3 loop is CASTIDRTSNGYTF. The CDR3 DNA reads TGTGCCAGCACCATTGACAGGACTTCCAATGGCTACACCTTC. Drawing the rest from reference TRBV7-9 and TRBJ1-2, the complete variable domain is DTGVSQNPRHKITKRGQNVTFRCDPISEHNRLYWYRQTLGQGPEFLTYFQNEAQLEKSRLLSDRFSAERPKGSFSTLEIQRTEQGDSAMYLCASTIDRTSNGYTFGSGTRLTVV.

The chain recombines TRBV19 with TRBJ2-7, with TRBD1 matching over 8 bases. The CDR3 spans 15 residues. Germline assignment: CDR1 LNHDA and CDR2 SQIVND (reference sequence). V gave up 6 bases and J gave up 3 bases; unmatched junction bases: 10. The CDR3 DNA sequence: TGTGCCAGTAGCCATACCTGGACAGGGTTCTACGAGCAGTACTTC. Translating it yields CASSHTWTGFYEQYF.

The J gene is TRBJ1-1, the V gene TRBV5-6, with 7 positions matching TRBD1. Per the germline V gene, CDR1 is SGHDT and CDR2 is YYEEEE. The V gene end was trimmed by 4 bases and the J gene end by 6 bases; junction bases not matched to a gene: 9. The CDR3 is 14 amino acids. The CDR3 region is CASSVYRQGSEAFF. In DNA, the CDR3 is TGTGCCAGCAGCGTGTACCGACAGGGCTCTGAAGCTTTCTTT.